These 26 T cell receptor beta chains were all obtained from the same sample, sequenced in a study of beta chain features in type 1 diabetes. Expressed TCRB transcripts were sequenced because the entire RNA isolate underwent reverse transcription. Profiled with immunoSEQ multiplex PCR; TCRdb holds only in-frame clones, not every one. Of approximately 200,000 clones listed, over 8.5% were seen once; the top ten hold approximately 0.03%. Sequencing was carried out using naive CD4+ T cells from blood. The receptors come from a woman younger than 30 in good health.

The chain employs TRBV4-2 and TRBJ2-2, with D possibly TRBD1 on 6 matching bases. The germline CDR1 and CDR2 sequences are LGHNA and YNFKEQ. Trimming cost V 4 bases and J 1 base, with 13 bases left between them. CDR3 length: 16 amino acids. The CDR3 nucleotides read TGTGCCAGCAGCCCGGACAGTAGTATGAACACCGGGGAGCTGTTTTTT. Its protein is CASSPDSSMNTGELFF.

CDR3 in amino acids: CASSKRTGENTEAFF. The CDR3 nucleotides read TGTGCCAGCAGCAAGCGGACAGGGGAGAACACTGAAGCTTTCTTT. The chain combines TRBV11-2 with TRBJ1-1; TRBD1 matches 9 bases. J was trimmed by 1 base and V by 5 bases; bases with no gene match: 5. CDR1 is SGHAT and CDR2 is FQNNGV in the germline V gene. The CDR3 consists of 15 residues.

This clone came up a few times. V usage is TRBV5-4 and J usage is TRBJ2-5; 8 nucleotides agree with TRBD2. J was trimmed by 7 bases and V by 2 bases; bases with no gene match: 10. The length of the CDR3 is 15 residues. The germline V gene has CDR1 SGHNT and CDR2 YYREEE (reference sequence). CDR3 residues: CASSLTAGASGTQYF. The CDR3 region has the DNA TGTGCCAGCAGCTTAACAGCGGGGGCCTCTGGGACCCAGTACTTC.

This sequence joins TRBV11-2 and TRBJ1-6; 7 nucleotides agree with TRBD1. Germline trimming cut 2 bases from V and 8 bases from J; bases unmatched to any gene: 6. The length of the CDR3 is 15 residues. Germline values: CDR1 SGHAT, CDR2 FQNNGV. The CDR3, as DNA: TGTGCCAGCAGCTTATCCCGGGACAGAGATTCACCCCTCCACTTT. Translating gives CASSLSRDRDSPLHF.

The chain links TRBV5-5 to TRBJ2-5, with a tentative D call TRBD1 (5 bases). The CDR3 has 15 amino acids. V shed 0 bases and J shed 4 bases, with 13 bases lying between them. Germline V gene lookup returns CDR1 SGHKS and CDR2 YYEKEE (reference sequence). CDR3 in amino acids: CASSLVPQTAETQYF. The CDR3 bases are TGTGCCAGCAGCTTGGTGCCCCAGACAGCAGAGACCCAGTACTTC.

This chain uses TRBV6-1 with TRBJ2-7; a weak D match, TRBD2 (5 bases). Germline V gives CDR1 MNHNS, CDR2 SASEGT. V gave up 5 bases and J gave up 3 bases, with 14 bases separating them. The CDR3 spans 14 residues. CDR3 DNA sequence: TGTGCCAGCAGTACCGGGAACCTGAACTACGAGCAGTACTTC. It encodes CASSTGNLNYEQYF.

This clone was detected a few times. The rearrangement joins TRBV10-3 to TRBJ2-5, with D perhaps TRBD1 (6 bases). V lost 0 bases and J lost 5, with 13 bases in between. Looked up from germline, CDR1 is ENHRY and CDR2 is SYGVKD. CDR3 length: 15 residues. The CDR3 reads CAISESRQALETQYF. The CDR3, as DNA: TGTGCCATCAGTGAGTCTCGACAGGCACTGGAGACCCAGTACTTC.

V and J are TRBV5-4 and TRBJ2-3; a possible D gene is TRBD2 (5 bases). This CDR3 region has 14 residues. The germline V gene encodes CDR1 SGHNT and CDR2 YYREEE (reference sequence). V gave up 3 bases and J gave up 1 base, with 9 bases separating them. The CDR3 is CASSSADRTDTQYF. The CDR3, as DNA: TGTGCCAGCAGCTCAGCGGACCGCACAGATACGCAGTATTTT. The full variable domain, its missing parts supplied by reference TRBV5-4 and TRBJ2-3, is ETGVTQSPTHLIKTRGQQVTLRCSSQSGHNTVSWYQQALGQGPQFIFQYYREEENGRGNFPPRFSGLQFPNYSSELNVNALELDDSALYLCASSSADRTDTQYFGPGTRLTVL.

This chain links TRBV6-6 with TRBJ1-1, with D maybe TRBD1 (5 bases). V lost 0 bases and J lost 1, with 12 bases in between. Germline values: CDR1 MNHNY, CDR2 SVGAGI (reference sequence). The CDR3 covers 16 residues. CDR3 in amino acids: CASSYSLDSANTEAFF. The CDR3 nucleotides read TGTGCCAGCAGTTACTCTTTAGACAGCGCGAACACTGAAGCTTTCTTT.

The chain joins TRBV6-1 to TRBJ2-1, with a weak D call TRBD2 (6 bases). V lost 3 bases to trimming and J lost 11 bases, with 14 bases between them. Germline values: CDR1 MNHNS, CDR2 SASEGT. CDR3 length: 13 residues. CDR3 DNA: TGTGCCAGCAGTGAGCCTCCGGGACTCCAGCAGTTCTTC. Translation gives CASSEPPGLQQFF.

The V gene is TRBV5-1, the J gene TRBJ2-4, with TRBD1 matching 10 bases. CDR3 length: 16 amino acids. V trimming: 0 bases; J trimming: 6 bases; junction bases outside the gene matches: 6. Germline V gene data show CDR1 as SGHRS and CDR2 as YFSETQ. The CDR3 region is CASSLAGQGFGNIQYF. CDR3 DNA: TGCGCCAGCAGCTTGGCGGGACAGGGGTTTGGAAACATTCAGTACTTC. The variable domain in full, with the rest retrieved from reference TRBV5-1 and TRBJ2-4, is KAGVTQTPRYLIKTRGQQVTLSCSPISGHRSVSWYQQTPGQGLQFLFEYFSETQRNKGNFPGRFSGRQFSNSRSEMNVSTLELGDSALYLCASSLAGQGFGNIQYFGAGTRLSVL.

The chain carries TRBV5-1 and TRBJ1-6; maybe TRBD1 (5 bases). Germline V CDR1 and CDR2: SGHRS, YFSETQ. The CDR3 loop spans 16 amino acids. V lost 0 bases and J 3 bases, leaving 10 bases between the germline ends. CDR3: CASSLAGSFYNSPLHF. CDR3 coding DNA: TGCGCCAGCAGCTTGGCAGGGTCATTCTATAATTCACCCCTCCACTTT.

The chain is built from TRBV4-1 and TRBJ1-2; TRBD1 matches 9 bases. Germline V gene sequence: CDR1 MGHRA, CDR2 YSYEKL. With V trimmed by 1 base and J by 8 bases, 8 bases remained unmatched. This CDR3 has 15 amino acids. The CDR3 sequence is CASSQATGGSRGYTF. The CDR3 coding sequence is TGCGCCAGCAGCCAAGCCACAGGGGGCTCTAGGGGCTACACCTTC.

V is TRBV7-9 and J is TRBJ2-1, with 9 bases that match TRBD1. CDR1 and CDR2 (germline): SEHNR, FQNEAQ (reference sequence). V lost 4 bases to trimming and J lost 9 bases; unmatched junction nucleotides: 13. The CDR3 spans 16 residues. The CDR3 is CASSSIPGTGHGEQFF. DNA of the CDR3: TGTGCCAGCAGCTCCATACCCGGGACAGGGCATGGTGAGCAGTTCTTC.

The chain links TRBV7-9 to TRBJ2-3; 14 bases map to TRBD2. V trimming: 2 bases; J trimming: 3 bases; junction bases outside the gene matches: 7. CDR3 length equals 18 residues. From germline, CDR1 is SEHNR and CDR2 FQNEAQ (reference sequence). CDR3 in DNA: TGTGCCAGCAGCTTACGGAGACTAGCGGGAGGGGAGACAGATACGCAGTATTTT. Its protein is CASSLRRLAGGETDTQYF.

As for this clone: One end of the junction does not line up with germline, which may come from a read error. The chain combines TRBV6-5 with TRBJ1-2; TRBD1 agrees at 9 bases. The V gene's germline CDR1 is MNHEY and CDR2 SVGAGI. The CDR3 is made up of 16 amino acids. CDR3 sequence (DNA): TGTGCCAGCAGTAACTCCGGGACAGGGAAACTGAGTGGCTACACCTTC. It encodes CASSNSGTGKLSGYTF.

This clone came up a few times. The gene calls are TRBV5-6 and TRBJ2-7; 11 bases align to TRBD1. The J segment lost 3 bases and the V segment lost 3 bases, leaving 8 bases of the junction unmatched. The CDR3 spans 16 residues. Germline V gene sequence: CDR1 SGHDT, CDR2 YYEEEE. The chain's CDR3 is CASSSTTGTGGYEQYF. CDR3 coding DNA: TGTGCCAGCAGCTCGACCACCGGGACAGGGGGCTACGAGCAGTACTTC.

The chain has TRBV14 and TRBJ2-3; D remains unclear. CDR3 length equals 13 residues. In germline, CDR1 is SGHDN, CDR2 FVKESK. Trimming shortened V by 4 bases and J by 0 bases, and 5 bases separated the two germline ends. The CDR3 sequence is CASSPHSTDTQYF. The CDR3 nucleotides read TGTGCCAGCAGCCCACATAGCACAGATACGCAGTATTTT. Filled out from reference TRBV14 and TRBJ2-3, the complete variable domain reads EAGVTQFPSHSVIEKGQTVTLRCDPISGHDNLYWYRRVMGKEIKFLLHFVKESKQDESGMPNNRFLAERTGGTYSTLKVQPAELEDSGVYFCASSPHSTDTQYFGPGTRLTVL.

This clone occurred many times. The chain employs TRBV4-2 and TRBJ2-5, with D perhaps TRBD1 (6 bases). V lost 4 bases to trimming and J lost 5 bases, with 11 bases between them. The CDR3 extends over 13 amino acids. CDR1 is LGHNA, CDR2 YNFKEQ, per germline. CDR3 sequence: CASSPTQGETQYF. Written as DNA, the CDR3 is TGTGCCAGCAGCCCGACCCAGGGGGAGACCCAGTACTTC.

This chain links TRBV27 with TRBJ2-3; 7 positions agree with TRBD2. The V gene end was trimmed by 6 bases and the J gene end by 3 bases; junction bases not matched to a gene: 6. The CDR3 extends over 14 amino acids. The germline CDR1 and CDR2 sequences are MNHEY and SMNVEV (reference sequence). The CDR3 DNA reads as TGTGCCAGCAGCTGGAAGCGGGAAACAGATACGCAGTATTTT. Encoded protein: CASSWKRETDTQYF.

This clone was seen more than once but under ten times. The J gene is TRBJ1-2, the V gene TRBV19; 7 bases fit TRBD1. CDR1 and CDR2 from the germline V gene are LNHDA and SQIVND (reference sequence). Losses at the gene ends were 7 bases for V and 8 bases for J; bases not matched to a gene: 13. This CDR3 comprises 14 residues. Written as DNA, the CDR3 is TGTGCCAGTATCGGGATAGGGGGCATTGGCGGCTACACCTTC. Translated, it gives CASIGIGGIGGYTF.

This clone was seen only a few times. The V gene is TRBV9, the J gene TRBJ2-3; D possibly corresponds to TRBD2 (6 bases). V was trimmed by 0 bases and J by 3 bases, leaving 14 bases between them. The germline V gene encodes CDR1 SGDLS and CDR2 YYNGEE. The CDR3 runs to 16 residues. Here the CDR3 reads CASSVEPGGETDTQYF. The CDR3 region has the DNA TGTGCCAGCAGCGTAGAACCCGGGGGTGAGACAGATACGCAGTATTTT.

CDR3 bases: TGTGCCAGCATCGGCAGCGCTTATAGCAATCAGCCCCAGCATTTT. Its translation is CASIGSAYSNQPQHF. This chain uses TRBV6-1 with TRBJ1-5; D not certain. The V and J ends lost 7 bases and 0 bases respectively, with 13 bases between them. Looked up from germline, CDR1 is MNHNS and CDR2 is SASEGT. This CDR3 comprises 15 residues.

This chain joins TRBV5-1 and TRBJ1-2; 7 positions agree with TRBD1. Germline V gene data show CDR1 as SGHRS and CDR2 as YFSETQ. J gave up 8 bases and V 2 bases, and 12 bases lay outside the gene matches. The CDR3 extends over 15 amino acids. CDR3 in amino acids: CASSLSRQGGWGYTF. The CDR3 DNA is TGCGCCAGCAGCTTATCGAGACAGGGCGGTTGGGGCTACACCTTC.

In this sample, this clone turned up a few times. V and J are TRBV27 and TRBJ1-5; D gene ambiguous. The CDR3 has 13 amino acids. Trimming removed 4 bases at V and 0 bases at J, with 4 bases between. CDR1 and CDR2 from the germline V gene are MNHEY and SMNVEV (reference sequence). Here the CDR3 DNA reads TGTGCCAGCAGTTCCTCTAGCAATCAGCCCCAGCATTTT. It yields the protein CASSSSSNQPQHF.

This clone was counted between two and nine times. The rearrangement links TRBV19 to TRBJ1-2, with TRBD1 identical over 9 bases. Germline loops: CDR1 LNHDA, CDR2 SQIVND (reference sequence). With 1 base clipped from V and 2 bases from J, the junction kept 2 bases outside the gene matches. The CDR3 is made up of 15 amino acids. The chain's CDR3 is CASSIGGQGNYGYTF. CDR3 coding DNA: TGTGCCAGTAGTATAGGTGGACAGGGGAACTATGGCTACACCTTC. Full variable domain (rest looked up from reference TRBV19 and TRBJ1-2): DGGITQSPKYLFRKEGQNVTLSCEQNLNHDAMYWYRQDPGQGLRLIYYSQIVNDFQKGDIAEGYSVSREKKESFPLTVTSAQKNPTAFYLCASSIGGQGNYGYTFGSGTRLTVV.